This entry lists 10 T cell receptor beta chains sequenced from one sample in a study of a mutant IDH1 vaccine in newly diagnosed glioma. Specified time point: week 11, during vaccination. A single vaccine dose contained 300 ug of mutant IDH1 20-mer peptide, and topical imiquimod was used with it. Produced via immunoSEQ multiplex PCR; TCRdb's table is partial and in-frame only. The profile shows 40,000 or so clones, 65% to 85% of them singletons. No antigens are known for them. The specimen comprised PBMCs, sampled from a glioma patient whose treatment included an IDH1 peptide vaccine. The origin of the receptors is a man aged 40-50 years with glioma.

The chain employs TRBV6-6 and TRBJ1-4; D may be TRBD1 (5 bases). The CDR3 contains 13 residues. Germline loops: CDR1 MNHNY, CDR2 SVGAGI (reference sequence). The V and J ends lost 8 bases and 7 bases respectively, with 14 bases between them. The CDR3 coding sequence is TGTGCCAGCGCCGGGGGTATCGGTGAAAAACTGTTTTTT. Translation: CASAGGIGEKLFF.

The CDR3 reads CSGGTEAFF. The CDR3 DNA sequence: TGCAGCGGTGGGACAGAAGCTTTCTTT. J is TRBJ1-1 and V is TRBV29-1, with D possibly being TRBD1 (6 bases). Germline V CDR1 and CDR2: SQVTM, ANQGSEA. The CDR3 length is 9 residues. Trimming shortened V by 7 bases and J by 8 bases, and 8 bases separated the two germline ends.

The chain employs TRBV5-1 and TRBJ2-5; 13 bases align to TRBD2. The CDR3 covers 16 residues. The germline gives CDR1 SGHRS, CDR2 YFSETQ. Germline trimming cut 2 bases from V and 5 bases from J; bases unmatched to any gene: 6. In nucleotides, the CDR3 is TGCGCCAGCAGCTTTCGCCAACTAGCGGGAGGGGAGACCCAGTACTTC. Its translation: CASSFRQLAGGETQYF.

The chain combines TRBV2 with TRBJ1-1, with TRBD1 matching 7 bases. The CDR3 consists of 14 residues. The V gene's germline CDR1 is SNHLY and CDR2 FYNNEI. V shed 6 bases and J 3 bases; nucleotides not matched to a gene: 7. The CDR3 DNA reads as TGTGCCAGCAGCCCGACAGGGACGGACACTGAAGCTTTCTTT. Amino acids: CASSPTGTDTEAFF.

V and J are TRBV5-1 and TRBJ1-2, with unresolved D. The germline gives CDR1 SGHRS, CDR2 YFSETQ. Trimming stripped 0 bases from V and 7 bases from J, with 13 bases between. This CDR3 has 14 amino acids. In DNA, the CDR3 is TGCGCCAGCAGCTTGGATCTGTATACGGCTGGCTACACCTTC. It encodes CASSLDLYTAGYTF.

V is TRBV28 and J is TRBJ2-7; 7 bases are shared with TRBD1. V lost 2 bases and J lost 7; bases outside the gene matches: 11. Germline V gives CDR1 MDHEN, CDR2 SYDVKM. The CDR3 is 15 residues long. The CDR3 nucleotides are TGTGCCAGCAGTTTACCCACAGGGGCGACGAGGGAGCAGTACTTC. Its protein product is CASSLPTGATREQYF.

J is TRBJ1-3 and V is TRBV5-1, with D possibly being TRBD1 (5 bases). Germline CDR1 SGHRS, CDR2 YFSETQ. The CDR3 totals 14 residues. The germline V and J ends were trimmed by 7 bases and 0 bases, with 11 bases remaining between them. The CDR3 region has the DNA TGCGCCAGCGGGCCAGGGATCTCTGGAAACACCATATATTTT. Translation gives CASGPGISGNTIYF. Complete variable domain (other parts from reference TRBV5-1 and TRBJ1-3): KAGVTQTPRYLIKTRGQQVTLSCSPISGHRSVSWYQQTPGQGLQFLFEYFSETQRNKGNFPGRFSGRQFSNSRSEMNVSTLELGDSALYLCASGPGISGNTIYFGEGSWLTVV.

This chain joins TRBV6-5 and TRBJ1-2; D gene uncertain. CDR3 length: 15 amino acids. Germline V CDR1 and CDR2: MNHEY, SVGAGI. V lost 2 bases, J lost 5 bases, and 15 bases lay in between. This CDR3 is CASSYIGRRLYGYTF. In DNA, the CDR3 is TGTGCCAGCAGTTACATAGGACGGCGGCTTTATGGCTACACCTTC.

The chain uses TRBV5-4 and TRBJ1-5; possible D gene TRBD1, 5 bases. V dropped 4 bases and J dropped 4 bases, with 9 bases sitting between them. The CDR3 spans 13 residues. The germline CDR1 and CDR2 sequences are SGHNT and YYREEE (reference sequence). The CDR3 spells CASSPGGNQPQHF. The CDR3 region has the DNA TGTGCCAGCAGCCCGGGGGGAAATCAGCCCCAGCATTTT.

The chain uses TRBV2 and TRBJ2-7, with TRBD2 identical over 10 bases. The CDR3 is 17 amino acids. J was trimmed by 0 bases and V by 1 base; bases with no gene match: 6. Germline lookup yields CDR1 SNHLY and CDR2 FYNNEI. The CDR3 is CASSEGLAGESSYEQYF. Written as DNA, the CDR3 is TGTGCCAGCAGTGAAGGCCTAGCGGGAGAAAGCTCCTACGAGCAGTACTTC.